The 15 T cell receptor beta chains reported below all come from one sample, sequenced in a study of cytomegalovirus exposure and HLA in healthy donors listed by TCRdb under 2017. Library construction relied on the immunoSEQ multiplex PCR assay. For the multiplex PCR, a mixture combining 60 forward primers for TCR Vbeta segments and 13 reverse primers for TCR Jbeta segments was used. What TCRdb holds here is the immuneACCESS table cut down to in-frame rearrangements. Part of the clones is not present; checked against another copy, under half of the missing clones reflect an unresolved V gene, and the others are unexplained. The sample table lists 250,000 to 350,000 clones, 80% to 90% of them with a count of one. 3.5% to 4% of the sample goes to the ten largest clones. The sample taken for sequencing was PBMCs. These receptors originate from a man aged 35-49 years in good health and CMV-seropositive.

CDR3 sequence: CASSPGSPYEQYF. The CDR3 DNA sequence: TGTGCCAGCAGCCCCGGGAGCCCATACGAGCAGTACTTC. This sequence joins TRBV11-2 and TRBJ2-5; possibly TRBD2 for D (6 bases). The DNA matches TRBJ2-7 better at its end, which makes the J call doubtful. Germline values: CDR1 SGHAT, CDR2 FQNNGV. This CDR3 is built from 13 residues.

The chain uses TRBV28 and TRBJ2-2, with TRBD2 matching 10 bases. CDR1 and CDR2 (germline): MDHEN, SYDVKM. The V and J ends lost 2 bases and 3 bases, in that order; junction bases with no gene match: 3. CDR3 length: 16 amino acids. CDR3: CASSLLAGADTGELFF. In nucleotides, the CDR3 is TGTGCCAGCAGTTTACTAGCGGGAGCGGACACCGGGGAGCTGTTTTTT.

The J gene is TRBJ2-5, the V gene TRBV7-9; TRBD1 agrees at 10 bases. The CDR3 extends over 15 amino acids. J was trimmed by 4 bases and V by 2 bases; bases with no gene match: 4. Per germline, CDR1 SEHNR and CDR2 FQNEAQ (reference sequence). Here the CDR3 DNA reads TGTGCCAGCAGCTTAAGGACAGGGGGTCCAGAGACCCAGTACTTC. Amino acids: CASSLRTGGPETQYF.

V gene TRBV5-4 combines with J gene TRBJ2-3, with D possibly being TRBD1 (6 bases). V lost 2 bases and J 4 bases, leaving 8 bases between the germline ends. CDR3 length: 13 amino acids. Germline V gene data show CDR1 as SGHNT and CDR2 as YYREEE (reference sequence). The CDR3 DNA is TGTGCCAGCAGCTTTCCAGGGGCAGATACGCAGTATTTT. Translating gives CASSFPGADTQYF.

CDR3 in DNA: TGTGCCAGTAAGGGGCAAGAAAAGTCTGAAGCTTTCTTT. Amino acids: CASKGQEKSEAFF. The chain joins TRBV19 to TRBJ1-1; TRBD1 is a possible D gene (5 bases). Germline V CDR1 and CDR2: LNHDA, SQIVND (reference sequence). CDR3 size: 13 residues. Trimming removed 7 bases at V and 6 bases at J, with 15 bases between.

The chain has TRBV27 and TRBJ1-2; D gene unclear. Germline loops: CDR1 MNHEY, CDR2 SMNVEV (reference sequence). Trimming removed 2 bases at V and 3 bases at J, with 10 bases between. This CDR3 region has 14 residues. The CDR3 DNA follows: TGTGCCAGCAGTTTAGGTTTTGGGCACTATGGCTACACCTTC. Amino acid sequence: CASSLGFGHYGYTF.

The CDR3 here is CASRGAANEKLFF. The CDR3 nucleotides read TGCGCCAGCAGAGGGGCGGCTAATGAAAAACTGTTTTTT. The rearrangement links TRBV4-1 to TRBJ1-4; D possibly corresponds to TRBD1 (5 bases). Germline V gives CDR1 MGHRA, CDR2 YSYEKL. The V end lost 6 bases, the J end lost 3 bases, and 8 bases lay between the germline ends. This CDR3 contains 13 residues.

CDR3 nucleotide sequence: TGTGCCATCAGTGCCCAACCGGCAACTAATGAAAAACTGTTTTTT. This gives the protein CAISAQPATNEKLFF. The V and J genes are TRBV10-3 and TRBJ1-4; no reliable D call. Germline assignment: CDR1 ENHRY and CDR2 SYGVKD. V was clipped by 4 bases and J by 0 bases, with 9 bases between them. The CDR3 is 15 amino acids.

The chain joins TRBV19 to TRBJ1-1, with D unclear. V lost 10 bases and J 3 bases, leaving 24 bases between the germline ends. This CDR3 spans 16 amino acids. CDR1 LNHDA and CDR2 SQIVND come from the germline V gene (reference sequence). In DNA, the CDR3 is TGTGCCACTGCCCGGGAGGAGAGATACCGTGACACTGAAGCTTTCTTT. Protein product: CATAREERYRDTEAFF.

CDR3 residues: CASSLRQGAGEQYF. The CDR3 region has the DNA TGTGCCAGCAGCTTGAGGCAGGGGGCGGGGGAGCAGTACTTC. V and J are TRBV5-4 and TRBJ2-7; 8 positions agree with TRBD1. The CDR3 spans 14 residues. V shed 1 base, J shed 7 bases, and the junction held 7 bases outside the gene matches. Germline V gives CDR1 SGHNT, CDR2 YYREEE (reference sequence).

This clone was detected only once. The CDR3 loop is CASSLVRAGGLAYNEQFF. Written as DNA, the CDR3 is TGTGCCAGCAGCTTGGTGCGAGCGGGAGGGCTGGCCTACAATGAGCAGTTCTTC. The rearrangement joins TRBV5-6 to TRBJ2-1; 10 bases agree with TRBD2. In germline, CDR1 is SGHDT, CDR2 YYEEEE. Trimming took 0 bases from V and 2 from J; bases not matched to a gene: 8. This CDR3 spans 18 amino acids.

The rearrangement uses TRBV2 and TRBJ2-3; TRBD2 agrees at 8 bases. Germline-derived CDR1 and CDR2 are SNHLY and FYNNEI. J was trimmed by 6 bases and V by 4 bases; bases with no gene match: 15. CDR3 size: 17 residues. This CDR3 is CASSVRVGTSSADTQYF. The CDR3 DNA is TGTGCCAGCAGTGTGAGGGTTGGGACTAGTTCAGCTGATACGCAGTATTTT. Full variable domain (outside the CDR3, taken from reference TRBV2 and TRBJ2-3): EPEVTQTPSHQVTQMGQEVILRCVPISNHLYFYWYRQILGQKVEFLVSFYNNEISEKSEIFDDQFSVERPDGSNFTLKIRSTKLEDSAMYFCASSVRVGTSSADTQYFGPGTRLTVL.

The V and J genes are TRBV29-1 and TRBJ2-1; 16 positions match TRBD2. Germline V CDR1 and CDR2: SQVTM, ANQGSEA. V gave up 6 bases and J gave up 0 bases; unmatched junction bases: 11. The CDR3 has 19 amino acids. CDR3 nucleotide sequence: TGCAGCGTCGCCCCAGGGACTAGCGGGAGGGGAGTCTCCTACAATGAGCAGTTCTTC. Its translation: CSVAPGTSGRGVSYNEQFF.

The chain is built from TRBV7-2 and TRBJ2-5; D possibly corresponds to TRBD2 (7 bases). Deletions cut 1 base from V and 4 bases from J, with 16 bases between. Germline V gene data show CDR1 as SGHTA and CDR2 as FQGNSA. The CDR3 has 16 residues. The CDR3 here is CASSLGRRGGRETQYF. DNA of the CDR3: TGTGCCAGCAGCTTAGGCCGCAGGGGCGGGAGAGAGACCCAGTACTTC.

V and J are TRBV2 and TRBJ2-5; a weak D match, TRBD1 (5 bases). Germline V CDR1 and CDR2: SNHLY, FYNNEI. The CDR3 consists of 11 residues. The V end lost 9 bases, the J end lost 9 bases, and 14 bases lay between the germline ends. The CDR3 DNA is TGTGCCAGTACTCAGGGAAGGCCCCAGTACTTC. It yields the protein CASTQGRPQYF.